The 21 T cell receptor beta chains below were found in one sample sequenced in a study of T cell clonality in common variable immunodeficiency. Notes on the study in general: Fewer deletions and N-nucleotide insertions were reportedly seen in common variable immunodeficiency TCR beta sequences.

These receptors lack a known antigen. The repertoire was sequenced with immunoSEQ multiplex PCR; TCRdb's copy has only in-frame clones and lacks some. The table lists 20,000 to 25,000 clones, no singletons, with around 2% in the top ten. Sequenced input: peripheral blood mononuclear cells. The receptors were gathered from a human donor with common variable immunodeficiency.

This clone was counted only a few times. The observed sequence ends 3 residues before the CDR3 terminus, with the missing tail filled in from the germline J gene. The rearrangement links TRBV19 to TRBJ2-1; TRBD2 might be the D (6 bases). The CDR3 is made up of 17 amino acids. Germline-derived CDR1 and CDR2 are LNHDA and SQIVND (reference sequence). Between the trimmed V and J ends, which lost 1 base and 1 base, there was a span of 14 bases. CDR3: CASSIALEGRSYNEQFF. The part of the CDR3 DNA that was read is TGTGCCAGTAGTATAGCTCTCGAGGGGAGGTCCTACAATGAG.

This clone is labeled as medium-sized. The read terminates 3 residues before the CDR3 end, so the remaining end is supplied by the germline J gene. The chain links TRBV6-4 to TRBJ2-3; TRBD1 aligns across 9 bases. The germline V gene has CDR1 MRHNA and CDR2 SNTAGT. J lost 0 bases, V lost 4 bases, and 2 bases had no gene match. The CDR3 length is 15 residues. CDR3 DNA (partial): TGTGCCAGCAGTGCCGGACAGGGGAGCACAGATACG. Amino acids: CASSAGQGSTDT. The whole CDR3 protein is CASSAGQGSTDTQYF.

The table lists this clone with many counts. The read terminates 3 residues before the CDR3 end, so the remaining end is supplied by the germline J gene. The V gene is TRBV13, the J gene TRBJ1-2, with TRBD1 matching 8 bases. CDR1 PRHDT and CDR2 FYEKMQ come from the germline V gene (reference sequence). This CDR3 is built from 16 residues. The sequenced CDR3 bases are TGTGCCAGCAGCTCAACCAGGACAGGGAAATCCCAGGGC. The encoded protein is CASSSTRTGKSQG. The complete CDR3 sequence is CASSSTRTGKSQGYTF.

This clone was counted many times. The observed sequence ends 3 residues before the CDR3 terminus, with the missing tail filled in from the germline J gene. This chain connects TRBV5-1 to TRBJ1-6, with D possibly being TRBD1 (6 bases). The CDR3 covers 14 residues. Per germline, CDR1 SGHRS and CDR2 YFSETQ. The germline V and J ends were trimmed by 4 bases and 10 bases, with 15 bases remaining between them. The CDR3 here is CASSREQGTSPLHF. CDR3 DNA (partial): TGCGCCAGCAGCCGCGAACAGGGTACATCACCC.

This clone showed up many times. The read terminates 3 residues ahead of where the CDR3 ends, so the germline J gene completes it. The V and J genes are TRBV20-1 and TRBJ2-1, with no clear D. Per germline, CDR1 DFQATT and CDR2 SNEGSKA (reference sequence). This CDR3 spans 13 amino acids. Trimming took 0 bases from V and 3 from J, leaving 6 bases between them. The sequenced part of the CDR3 DNA is TGCAGTGCTAGAGAGTCCTACTACAATGAG. Translated, it gives CSARESYYNE. The full CDR3 reads CSARESYYNEQFF.

This clone was counted many times. The read terminates 3 residues ahead of where the CDR3 ends, so the germline J gene completes it. This chain connects TRBV18 to TRBJ2-7; 7 bases agree with TRBD1. The CDR3 spans 16 residues. V was pared by 0 bases and J by 2 bases, with 7 bases of the junction left unmatched. Germline V gene sequence: CDR1 KGHSH, CDR2 LQKENI. The chain's CDR3 is CASSPPADRAPYEQYF. The part of the CDR3 DNA that was read is TGTGCCAGCTCACCACCGGCCGACAGGGCCCCCTACGAG.

This clone was recorded many times. The CDR3 goes on 3 residues after the read ends, and that part is filled in from the germline J gene. This rearrangement joins TRBV2 to TRBJ1-1; no clear D gene. Germline CDR1 SNHLY, CDR2 FYNNEI. There are 14 residues in the CDR3. With 7 bases removed from V and 1 base from J, the gap between germline ends came to 13 bases. Incomplete CDR3 DNA: TGTGCCAGCACTTTCTACTTAGAGAACACTGAA. Amino acids: CASTFYLENTE. The entire CDR3 protein is CASTFYLENTEAFF.

This clone was counted ten times or more. The observed sequence ends 3 residues before the CDR3 terminus, with the missing tail filled in from the germline J gene. The rearrangement joins TRBV30 to TRBJ2-7; weak D call: TRBD1 (5 bases). V was pared by 1 base and J by 4 bases, with 5 bases between. The CDR3 extends over 11 amino acids. Germline assignment: CDR1 GTSNPN and CDR2 SVGIG (reference sequence). The covered CDR3 bases are TGTGCCTGGAGTGGACAGTACGAG. It encodes CAWSGQYE. In full, the CDR3 is CAWSGQYEQYF.

This clone was observed many times. The CDR3 end falls 3 residues outside the read, so it is completed with the germline J gene. The chain uses TRBV12-3 or TRBV12-4 and TRBJ2-7; 9 nucleotides align to TRBD1. This CDR3 is built from 15 residues. The ends lost 4 bases at V and 3 bases at J; junction bases unmatched: 7. The CDR3 reads CASSWPGQGIYEQYF. The sequenced part of the CDR3 DNA is TGTGCCAGCAGTTGGCCGGGACAGGGCATCTACGAG.

At least ten counts were recorded for this clone. The junction shows a germline mismatch at one end, possibly a read error. Read data end 3 residues before the CDR3 end; the end is taken from the germline J gene. The rearrangement uses TRBV10-3 and TRBJ1-5; 7 bases fit TRBD1. This CDR3 has 16 amino acids. The germline V gene has CDR1 ENHRY and CDR2 SYGVKD. The CDR3 here is CAISQGTAYSKQPQHF. The sequenced CDR3 bases are TGTGCCATCAGCCAAGGGACAGCCTATAGCAAGCAGCCC.

This clone was seen many times. The read terminates 3 residues ahead of where the CDR3 ends, so the germline J gene completes it. The chain recombines TRBV5-4 with TRBJ1-1, with D maybe TRBD1 (6 bases). Germline V gene lookup returns CDR1 SGHNT and CDR2 YYREEE (reference sequence). There are 14 residues in the CDR3. The germline V and J ends were trimmed by 4 bases and 7 bases, with 17 bases remaining between them. The CDR3 loop is CASSPGGGRLEAFF. Incomplete CDR3 DNA: TGTGCCAGCAGCCCCGGCGGGGGCCGGCTTGAA.

This clone is labeled medium-sized (0.01 to 0.1%). The read ends 3 residues shy of where the CDR3 ends; the end is completed using the germline J gene. The chain is built from TRBV2 and TRBJ2-1; TRBD2 agrees at 10 bases. In germline, CDR1 is SNHLY, CDR2 FYNNEI. This CDR3 spans 14 amino acids. J gave up 7 bases and V 6 bases, and 6 bases lay outside the gene matches. The covered CDR3 bases are TGTGCCAGCAGGCAAGCGGGGGGGCAAAATGAG. Translation: CASRQAGGQNE. The full CDR3 is CASRQAGGQNEQFF. Combining the CDR3 with reference TRBV2 and TRBJ2-1 gives the whole variable domain EPEVTQTPSHQVTQMGQEVILRCVPISNHLYFYWYRQILGQKVEFLVSFYNNEISEKSEIFDDQFSVERPDGSNFTLKIRSTKLEDSAMYFCASRQAGGQNEQFFGPGTRLTVL.

This clone was detected ten times or more. The read finishes 3 residues shy of the CDR3 end, and the germline J gene is used to complete it. The rearrangement joins TRBV19 to TRBJ2-3; 7 nucleotides align to TRBD1. J lost 2 bases, V lost 10 bases, and 9 bases had no gene match. The CDR3 extends over 14 amino acids. The germline V gene encodes CDR1 LNHDA and CDR2 SQIVND (reference sequence). The sequenced part of the CDR3 DNA is TGTGCCACCTCGACAGGGCCCTACACAGATACG. Residues: CATSTGPYTDT. The CDR3 in its entirety is CATSTGPYTDTQYF.

This clone is medium-sized in the sample. The read stops 3 residues short of the end of the CDR3; the missing end is completed from the germline J gene. The J gene is TRBJ2-1, the V gene TRBV18; 11 nucleotides line up with TRBD2. The V gene's germline CDR1 is KGHSH and CDR2 LQKENI. The trim removed 6 bases at V and 4 bases at J, leaving 5 bases unmatched. This CDR3 region has 15 residues. The CDR3 here is CASSSLAGDYNEQFF. Partial CDR3 DNA: TGTGCCAGCTCGTCACTAGCGGGGGATTACAATGAG.

There are many counts of this clone. Sequencing ends 3 residues short of the CDR3 end; the germline J gene provides the rest. The chain is built from TRBV20-1 and TRBJ1-2; 7 nucleotides line up with TRBD1. Germline V CDR1 and CDR2: DFQATT, SNEGSKA (reference sequence). V dropped 5 bases and J dropped 5; count of bases not matched to a gene: 5. The CDR3 is 12 amino acids. The covered CDR3 bases are TGCAGTGCTGGCGACAGGGTATATGGC. This translates into CSAGDRVYG. In full, the CDR3 is CSAGDRVYGYTF.

At least ten counts were recorded for this clone. Read sequence stops 3 residues before the CDR3 end, and the germline J gene provides the missing end. V usage is TRBV2 and J usage is TRBJ2-5; D uncertain. The CDR3 loop spans 13 amino acids. Per the germline V gene, CDR1 is SNHLY and CDR2 is FYNNEI. V was clipped by 7 bases and J by 2 bases, with 11 bases between them. The CDR3 bases that were read are TGTGCCAGCAAAAAGACTTTACAAGAGACC. This translates into CASKKTLQET. The entire CDR3 protein is CASKKTLQETQYF.

This clone was observed a few times. The read stops 3 residues short of the end of the CDR3; the missing end is completed from the germline J gene. The chain combines TRBV5-6 with TRBJ2-5; a weak D match, TRBD1 (5 bases). Per germline, CDR1 SGHDT and CDR2 YYEEEE. The CDR3 covers 15 residues. With 5 bases removed from V and 6 bases from J, the gap between germline ends came to 20 bases. The part of the CDR3 DNA that was read is TGTGCCAGCAGACACAAGGAATGGGGCTCGAAGACC. This codes for CASRHKEWGSKT. The whole CDR3 protein is CASRHKEWGSKTQYF.

This clone showed up many times. Read sequence stops 3 residues before the CDR3 end, and the germline J gene provides the missing end. The chain combines TRBV7-2 with TRBJ1-6, with D uncertain. Germline CDR1 reads SGHTA; CDR2 reads FQGNSA. V was cut by 1 base and J by 10 bases, with 8 bases left in between. The CDR3 sequence is 13 residues long. CDR3 DNA (partial): TGTGCCAGCAGCTTAGAAAACGGGTCACCC. It encodes CASSLENGSP. The CDR3 as a whole reads CASSLENGSPLHF.

This clone was seen a few times. The read finishes 3 residues shy of the CDR3 end, and the germline J gene is used to complete it. The chain recombines TRBV18 with TRBJ1-2, with TRBD1 matching over 7 bases. Germline CDR1 and CDR2: KGHSH and LQKENI. This CDR3 has 14 amino acids. Germline trimming cut 3 bases from V and 5 bases from J; bases unmatched to any gene: 6. CDR3 region: CASSPLDRSYGYTF. CDR3 DNA, as far as it was read: TGTGCCAGCTCACCTCTGGACAGGTCGTATGGC.

This clone was recorded at least ten times. Coverage ceases 3 residues before the CDR3 finishes, and the germline J gene fills in the end. V gene TRBV29-1 combines with J gene TRBJ2-7; maybe TRBD1 (5 bases). There are 12 residues in the CDR3. CDR1 and CDR2 (germline): SQVTM, ANQGSEA. V lost 4 bases, J lost 0 bases, and 7 bases lay in between. Incomplete CDR3 DNA: TGCAGCGTTGTGACAGTCTCCTACGAG. Translating gives CSVVTVSYE. The full CDR3 is CSVVTVSYEQYF.

Many counts were recorded for this clone. The read ends 3 residues before the CDR3 terminus; that terminus is restored from the germline J gene. This chain connects TRBV10-3 to TRBJ2-3; weak D call: TRBD2 (6 bases). CDR1 ENHRY and CDR2 SYGVKD come from the germline V gene. This CDR3 is built from 18 residues. V was shortened by 9 bases and J by 6 bases, with 31 bases between the two germline ends. This CDR3 is CAISGGSPGPAILDTQYF. The DNA read from the CDR3 is TGTGCCATTTCCGGGGGTTCTCCGGGGCCTGCTATTCTTGATACG.